The TCR beta chain under discussion was sequenced for a study of T cell responses to AZD1222 COVID-19 vaccine. On this clone itself: Its antigen is undetermined.

Method: immunoSEQ multiplex PCR; TCRdb's copy keeps in-frame clones and lacks some. The table has approximately 200,000 clones, almost 90% seen once; the top ten hold 7.5% to 9.5%. The length of the CDR3 is 14 residues. The germline gives CDR1 SGHTA, CDR2 FQGTGA. Losses at the gene ends were 4 bases for V and 8 bases for J; bases not matched to a gene: 7. The study, taken as a whole, reports: The study found vaccine-associated CD4 TCRs spanning spike, dominant at 160-218 and 743-854. With two AZD1222 doses given, Spike-specific TCR breadth and depth both rose. Females made up more of the donors, who were largely white British, and clonal diversity may have come out too low. Only a handful of AZD1222 recipients tested seropositive at baseline.

This chain links TRBV7-3 with TRBJ2-1; 8 bases align to TRBD2. The specimen comprised peripheral blood, sampled on day 0 of AZD1222 vaccination. The sequence was obtained from an adult in good health. Written as DNA, the CDR3 is TGTGCCAGCAGCTCGGGACTAGTTCGCGATGAGCAGTTCTTC. Translated, it gives CASSSGLVRDEQFF. Together with reference TRBV7-3 and TRBJ2-1, the CDR3 gives the full variable domain: GAGVSQTPSNKVTEKGKYVELRCDPISGHTALYWYRQSLGQGPEFLIYFQGTGAADDSGLPNDRFFAVRPEGSVSTLKIQRTERGDSAVYLCASSSGLVRDEQFFGPGTRLTVL.